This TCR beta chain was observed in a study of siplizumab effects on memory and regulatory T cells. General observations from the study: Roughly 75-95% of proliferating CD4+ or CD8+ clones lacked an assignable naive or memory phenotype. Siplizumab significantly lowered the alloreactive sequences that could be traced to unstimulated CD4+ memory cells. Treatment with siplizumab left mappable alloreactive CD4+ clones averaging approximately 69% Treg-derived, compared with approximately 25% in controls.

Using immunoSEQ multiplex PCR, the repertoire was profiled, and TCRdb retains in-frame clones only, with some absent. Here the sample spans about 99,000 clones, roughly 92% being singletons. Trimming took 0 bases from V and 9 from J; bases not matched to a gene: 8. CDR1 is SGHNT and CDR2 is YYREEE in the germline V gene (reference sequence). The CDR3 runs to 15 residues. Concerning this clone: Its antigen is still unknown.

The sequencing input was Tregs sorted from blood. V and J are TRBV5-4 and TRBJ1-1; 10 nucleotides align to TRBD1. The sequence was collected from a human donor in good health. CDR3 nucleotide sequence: TGTGCCAGCAGCTTGGGCCATCCGGGACAGGGGAAAGCTTTCTTT. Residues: CASSLGHPGQGKAFF.